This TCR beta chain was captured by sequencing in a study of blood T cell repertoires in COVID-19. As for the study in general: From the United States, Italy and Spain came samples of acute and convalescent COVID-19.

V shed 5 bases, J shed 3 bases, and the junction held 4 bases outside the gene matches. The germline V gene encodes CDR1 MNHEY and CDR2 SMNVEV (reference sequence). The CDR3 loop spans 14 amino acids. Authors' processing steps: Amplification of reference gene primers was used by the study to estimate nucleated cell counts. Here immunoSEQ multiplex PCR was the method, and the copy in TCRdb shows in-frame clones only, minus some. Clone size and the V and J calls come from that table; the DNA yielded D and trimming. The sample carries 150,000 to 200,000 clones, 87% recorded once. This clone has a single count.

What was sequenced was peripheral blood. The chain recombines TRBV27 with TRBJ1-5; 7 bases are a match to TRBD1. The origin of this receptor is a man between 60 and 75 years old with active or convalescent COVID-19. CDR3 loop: CASSLDRANQPQHF. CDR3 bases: TGTGCCAGCAGTCTAGACAGGGCCAATCAGCCCCAGCATTTT.